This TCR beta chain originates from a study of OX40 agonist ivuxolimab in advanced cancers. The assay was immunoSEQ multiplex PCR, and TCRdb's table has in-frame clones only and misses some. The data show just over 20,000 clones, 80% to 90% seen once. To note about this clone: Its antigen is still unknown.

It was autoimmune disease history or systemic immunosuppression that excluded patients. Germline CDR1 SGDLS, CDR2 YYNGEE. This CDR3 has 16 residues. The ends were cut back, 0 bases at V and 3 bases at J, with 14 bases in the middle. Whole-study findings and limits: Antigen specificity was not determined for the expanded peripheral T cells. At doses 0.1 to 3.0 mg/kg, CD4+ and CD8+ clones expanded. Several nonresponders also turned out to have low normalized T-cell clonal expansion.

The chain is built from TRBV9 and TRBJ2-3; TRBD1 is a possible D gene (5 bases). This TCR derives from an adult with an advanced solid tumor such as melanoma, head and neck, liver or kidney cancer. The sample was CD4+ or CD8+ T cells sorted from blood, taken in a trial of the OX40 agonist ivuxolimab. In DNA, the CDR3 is TGTGCCAGCAGCGTAGCGGTTGACAGACCAACAGATACGCAGTATTTT. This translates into CASSVAVDRPTDTQYF.